This entry describes one TCR beta chain. V trimming: 5 bases; J trimming: 6 bases; junction bases outside the gene matches: 10. The CDR3 runs 15 residues. Version v3.0 of the immunoSEQ assay ran at survey level. Only in-frame clones appear in the TCRdb table, and some are missing; sequencing was by immunoSEQ multiplex PCR. The profile shows about 35,000 clones, 65% to 85% of them singletons. This entry belongs to a study of long-term antiretroviral therapy in people with HIV. The source was unsorted PBMCs, collected 3 years after starting antiretroviral therapy. The receptor comes from a man in his fifties or sixties with HIV. This chain connects TRBV7-1 to TRBJ1-5; 7 nucleotides align to TRBD1. TRBV7-1 is an ORF, and what it does is uncertain. CDR3 bases: TGTGCCAGCAGCCTCGACAGGGAAAAAGGTCAGCCCCAGCATTTT. Protein sequence: CASSLDREKGQPQHF.